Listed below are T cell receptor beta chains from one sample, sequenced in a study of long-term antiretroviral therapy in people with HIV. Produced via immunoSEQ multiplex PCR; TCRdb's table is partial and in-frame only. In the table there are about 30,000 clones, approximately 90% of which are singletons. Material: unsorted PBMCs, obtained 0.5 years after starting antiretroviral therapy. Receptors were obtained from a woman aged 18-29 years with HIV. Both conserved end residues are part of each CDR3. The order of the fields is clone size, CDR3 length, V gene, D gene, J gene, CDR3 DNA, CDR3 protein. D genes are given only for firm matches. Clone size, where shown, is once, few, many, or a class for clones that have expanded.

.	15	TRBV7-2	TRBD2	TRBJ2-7	TGTGCCAGCAGCTTTAGTCGAGGACTAGCCTACGAGCAGTACTTC	CASSFSRGLAYEQYF
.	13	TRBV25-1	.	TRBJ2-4	TGTGCCAGCAGTATGGGGTGGAAAAACATTCAGTACTTC	CASSMGWKNIQYF
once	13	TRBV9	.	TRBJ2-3	TGTGCCAGCAGCCCCAGCACATTTGATACGCAGTATTTT	CASSPSTFDTQYF
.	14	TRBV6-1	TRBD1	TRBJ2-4	TGTGCCAGCAGTGTGGACAGGATGTCAAACATTCAGTACTTC	CASSVDRMSNIQYF
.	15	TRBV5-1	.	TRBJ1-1	TGCGCCAGCAGCTTGGAGGCTGGTTTGAACACTGAAGCTTTCTTT	CASSLEAGLNTEAFF
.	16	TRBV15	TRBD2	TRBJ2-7	TGTGCCACCAGCAGAGATCGACTAGCGGGAGCGGGGGAGCAGTACTTC	CATSRDRLAGAGEQYF
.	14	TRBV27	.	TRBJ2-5	TGTGCCAGCAGTTTATGGGCTAGGGGGGAGACCCAGTACTTC	CASSLWARGETQYF
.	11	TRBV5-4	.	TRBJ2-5	TGTGCCAGCAGCACCTCCGAGACCCAGTACTTC	CASSTSETQYF
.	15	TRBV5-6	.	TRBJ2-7	TGTGCCAGCAGCGCCACTGGGGGTTTGGCCTCCGAGCAGTACTTC	CASSATGGLASEQYF
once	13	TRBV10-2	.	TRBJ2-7	TGCGCCAGCAGTGAGGACAGCTCCTACGAGCAGTACTTC	CASSEDSSYEQYF
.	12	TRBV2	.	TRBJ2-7	TGTGCCAGCAGTGAAGCGCTCAGGGAGTGGTACTTC	CASSEALREWYF
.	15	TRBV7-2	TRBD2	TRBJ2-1	TGTGCCAGCAGCGAGATTGGACTAGCCCACAATGAGCAGTTCTTC	CASSEIGLAHNEQFF
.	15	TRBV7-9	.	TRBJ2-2	TGTGCCAGCAGCTCCACCCGAGGAAACACCGGGGAGCTGTTTTTT	CASSSTRGNTGELFF
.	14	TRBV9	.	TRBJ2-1	TGTGCCAGCAGCGTAGACGGATCCTACAATGAGCAGTTCTTC	CASSVDGSYNEQFF
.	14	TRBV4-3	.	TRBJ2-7	TGCGCCAGCAGCCAATGGAGGGGCTCCTACGAGCAGTACTTC	CASSQWRGSYEQYF
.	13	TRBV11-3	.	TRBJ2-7	TGTGCCAGCAGCTTAGACAGGGACCACGAGCAGTACTTC	CASSLDRDHEQYF
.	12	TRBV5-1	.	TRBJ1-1	TGCGCCAGCAGCTCCGAAAACACTGAAGCTTTCTTT	CASSSENTEAFF
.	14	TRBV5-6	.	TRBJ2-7	TGTGCCAGCACCCCCGGGGAGGTCTCCTACGAGCAGTACTTC	CASTPGEVSYEQYF
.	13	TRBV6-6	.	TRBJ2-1	TGTGCCAGCAGGGTAGGGGACTACAATGAGCAGTTCTTC	CASRVGDYNEQFF
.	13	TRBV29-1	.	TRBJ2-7	TGCAGCGTTTGCTCTGACAGAGCTTACGAGCAGTACTTC	CSVCSDRAYEQYF
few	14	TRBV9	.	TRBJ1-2	TGTGCCAGCAGCGGCTCGGTACGGAGCTATGGCTACACCTTC	CASSGSVRSYGYTF
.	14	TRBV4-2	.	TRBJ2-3	TGTGCCAGCAGCCAAGACGACCTGACAGATACGCAGTATTTT	CASSQDDLTDTQYF
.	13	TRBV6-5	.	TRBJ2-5	TGTGCCAGCAGTTATAGGGCAAAAGAGACCCAGTACTTC	CASSYRAKETQYF
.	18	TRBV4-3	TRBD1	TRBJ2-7	TGCGCCAGCAGCCAAGATGGACTTGTGCAGGGGGCGGGCGACGAGCAGTACTTC	CASSQDGLVQGAGDEQYF
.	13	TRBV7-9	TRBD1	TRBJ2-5	TGTGCCGGGCGAACAGGGGGAGGAGAGACCCAGTACTTC	CAGRTGGGETQYF